These 12 T cell receptor beta chains came from one sample sequenced in a study of graft-versus-host responses after intestinal transplantation. Repertoires were generated with immunoSEQ multiplex PCR, while TCRdb's copy carries only in-frame clones and drops some. Of around 93,000 clones in the sample, about 93% were seen once. No antigens are known for them. Here the sequenced sample was unstimulated CD8+ T cells sorted from spleen or lymph node cells, taken before intestinal transplant. Receptors originate from a human donor who received an intestinal transplant.

The J gene is TRBJ1-6, the V gene TRBV12-5; D gene unclear. Trimming stripped 0 bases from V and 7 bases from J, with 10 bases between. Germline V lookup: CDR1 LGHNT, CDR2 FRNRAP. This CDR3 region has 15 residues. The CDR3 sequence is CASGLVDGGNSPLHF. The CDR3 DNA reads as TGTGCTAGTGGTTTGGTCGACGGCGGGAATTCACCCCTCCACTTT.

The chain joins TRBV13 to TRBJ1-2; D gene ambiguous. With 0 bases removed from V and 5 bases from J, the gap between germline ends came to 10 bases. Germline lookup yields CDR1 PRHDT and CDR2 FYEKMQ (reference sequence). This CDR3 has 14 amino acids. The CDR3 loop is CASSLGAPVYGYTF. CDR3 nucleotide sequence: TGTGCCAGCAGCTTAGGGGCCCCTGTATATGGCTACACCTTC.

The genes are TRBV6-1 and TRBJ2-2; D is perhaps TRBD1 (5 bases). V was clipped by 7 bases and J by 4 bases, with 13 bases between them. The length of the CDR3 is 14 residues. Germline CDR1 MNHNS, CDR2 SASEGT. The CDR3 DNA sequence: TGTGCCAGCACAAATACAGGCTTCACCGGGGAGCTGTTTTTT. Translated, it gives CASTNTGFTGELFF.

This rearrangement joins TRBV19 to TRBJ2-1, with 11 nucleotides matching TRBD2. The trim removed 1 base at V and 3 bases at J, leaving 11 bases unmatched. Germline V gene sequence: CDR1 LNHDA, CDR2 SQIVND (reference sequence). The CDR3 is made up of 19 amino acids. CDR3 protein: CASSIGFELAGVLYNEQFF. The CDR3 region has the DNA TGTGCCAGTAGTATAGGATTTGAACTAGCGGGAGTGCTCTACAATGAGCAGTTCTTC.

V and J are TRBV12-5 and TRBJ1-2, with D possibly matching TRBD1 (6 bases). Looked up from germline, CDR1 is LGHNT and CDR2 is FRNRAP. Trimming took off 0 bases at V and 9 bases at J, with 14 bases between the two ends. This CDR3 has 14 residues. The CDR3 DNA is TGTGCTAGTGGTTTGGTACAGCCCGACAGGAGCTACACCTTC. Translation gives CASGLVQPDRSYTF.

The gene calls are TRBV11-2 and TRBJ2-1; perhaps TRBD2 as D (6 bases). The germline V gene has CDR1 SGHAT and CDR2 FQNNGV. CDR3 size: 13 residues. V lost 0 bases, J lost 10 bases, and 10 bases lay in between. The CDR3 spells CASSLDGGLEQFF. The CDR3 coding sequence is TGTGCCAGCAGCTTAGATGGGGGGTTGGAGCAGTTCTTC.

The chain combines TRBV7-9 with TRBJ2-5, with D perhaps given as TRBD1 or TRBD2 (5 bases each). Germline assignment: CDR1 SEHNR and CDR2 FQNEAQ (reference sequence). The V and J ends lost 3 bases and 5 bases respectively, with 19 bases between them. The CDR3 runs 16 residues. The chain's CDR3 is CASSLDPGRRRETQYF. The CDR3 nucleotides are TGTGCCAGCAGCTTGGATCCGGGACGCCGACGTGAGACCCAGTACTTC.

The chain uses TRBV4-1 and TRBJ2-1, with 9 bases lining up with TRBD1. This CDR3 is 17 amino acids long. The germline V gene has CDR1 MGHRA and CDR2 YSYEKL. V shed 1 base, J shed 8 bases, and the junction held 12 bases outside the gene matches. CDR3: CASSQAPGTGLGDEQFF. The CDR3 DNA sequence: TGCGCCAGCAGCCAAGCCCCCGGGACAGGGTTGGGGGATGAGCAGTTCTTC.

The rearrangement joins TRBV19 to TRBJ1-6; D is perhaps TRBD1 (5 bases). Germline V gene lookup returns CDR1 LNHDA and CDR2 SQIVND (reference sequence). V lost 2 bases and J 10 bases, leaving 18 bases between the germline ends. CDR3 length: 16 amino acids. The CDR3 bases are TGTGCCAGTAGTATAATCAGGGACCCAGAAGGGTCACCCCTCCACTTT. This codes for CASSIIRDPEGSPLHF.

The V call is TRBV5-4, the J call TRBJ2-2; no clear D. The CDR3 length is 15 residues. Germline CDR1 reads SGHNT; CDR2 reads YYREEE (reference sequence). The V and J ends lost 0 bases and 1 base respectively, with 7 bases between them. The CDR3 DNA is TGTGCCAGCAGCTTGGTTGGCCTGAACACCGGGGAGCTGTTTTTT. Its translation: CASSLVGLNTGELFF.

This rearrangement joins TRBV5-1 to TRBJ1-4, with TRBD1 matching 8 bases. Per the germline V gene, CDR1 is SGHRS and CDR2 is YFSETQ. The ends lost 5 bases at V and 0 bases at J; junction bases unmatched: 0. The CDR3 loop spans 14 amino acids. The chain's CDR3 is CASRDRATNEKLFF. The CDR3 DNA reads as TGCGCCAGCAGGGACAGGGCAACTAATGAAAAACTGTTTTTT.

The rearrangement uses TRBV10-3 and TRBJ1-2, with D perhaps TRBD1 (5 bases). Trimming stripped 3 bases from V and 4 bases from J, with 18 bases between. CDR1 is ENHRY, CDR2 SYGVKD, per germline. The length of the CDR3 is 16 residues. CDR3 amino acids: CAISEDLAPGAYGYTF. CDR3 DNA: TGTGCCATCAGTGAAGATCTGGCTCCCGGGGCCTATGGCTACACCTTC.